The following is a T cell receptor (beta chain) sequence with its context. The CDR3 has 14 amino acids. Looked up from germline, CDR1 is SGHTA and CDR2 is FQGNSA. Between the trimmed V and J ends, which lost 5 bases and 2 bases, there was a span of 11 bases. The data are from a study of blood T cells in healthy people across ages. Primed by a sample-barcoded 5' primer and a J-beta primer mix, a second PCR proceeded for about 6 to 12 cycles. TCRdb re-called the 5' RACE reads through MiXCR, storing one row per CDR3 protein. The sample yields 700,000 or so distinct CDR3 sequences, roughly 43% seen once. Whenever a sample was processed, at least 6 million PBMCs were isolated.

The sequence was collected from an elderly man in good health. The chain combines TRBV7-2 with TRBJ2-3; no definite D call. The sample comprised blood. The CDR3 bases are TGTGCCAGCAGCGTAGAGGTTGTCACAGATACGCAGTATTTT. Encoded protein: CASSVEVVTDTQYF.